These 13 T cell receptor beta chains came from one sample sequenced in a study of early T cells in non-severe SARS-CoV-2 infection. TCRdb used MiXCR to reprocess the 5' RACE reads, holding one entry per CDR3 protein. The sample lists about 48,000 distinct CDR3 sequences, about 13% seen once, with roughly 10% in the top ten. The material sequenced was whole blood. Source of these receptors: an adult who was a healthcare worker with PCR-confirmed SARS-CoV-2 infection or an uninfected control (not recorded which).

This chain links TRBV18 with TRBJ1-1; no clear D gene. CDR1 and CDR2 from the germline V gene are KGHSH and LQKENI. The CDR3 is made up of 14 amino acids. Trimming stripped 3 bases from V and 7 bases from J, with 15 bases between. This CDR3 is CASSPREGGVEAFF. As DNA, the CDR3 is TGTGCCAGCTCACCGAGGGAAGGCGGAGTTGAAGCTTTCTTT. Drawing the rest from reference TRBV18 and TRBJ1-1, the complete variable domain is NAGVMQNPRHLVRRRGQEARLRCSPMKGHSHVYWYRQLPEEGLKFMVYLQKENIIDESGMPKERFSAEFPKEGPSILRIQQVVRGDSAAYFCASSPREGGVEAFFGQGTRLTVV.

The genes are TRBV6-2 or TRBV6-3 and TRBJ1-2, with a possible D match to TRBD1 (5 bases). Germline CDR1 reads MNHEY; CDR2 reads SVGEGT. The ends were cut back, 8 bases at V and 8 bases at J, with 18 bases in the middle. This CDR3 spans 13 amino acids. CDR3 sequence (DNA): TGTGCCAGCCGGGTATCCTCCGGGGCCGGCTACACCTTC. Translation: CASRVSSGAGYTF.

The genes are TRBV2 and TRBJ1-2; no firm D call. The CDR3 sequence is 13 residues long. Germline lookup yields CDR1 SNHLY and CDR2 FYNNEI. Between the trimmed V and J ends, which lost 2 bases and 4 bases, there was a span of 8 bases. The CDR3 spells CASSEQPGYGYTF. The CDR3 nucleotides are TGTGCCAGCAGTGAACAACCGGGCTATGGCTACACCTTC. Supplemented by reference TRBV2 and TRBJ1-2, the full variable domain reads EPEVTQTPSHQVTQMGQEVILRCVPISNHLYFYWYRQILGQKVEFLVSFYNNEISEKSEIFDDQFSVERPDGSNFTLKIRSTKLEDSAMYFCASSEQPGYGYTFGSGTRLTVV.

This clonotype showed up many times. The chain links TRBV2 to TRBJ2-5, with 8 bases lining up with TRBD2. Germline CDR1 reads SNHLY; CDR2 reads FYNNEI. CDR3 size: 12 residues. Unmatched junction bases numbered 5, after V lost 10 bases and J lost 4 bases. The CDR3 protein is CATREGGETQYF. In DNA form, the CDR3 reads TGTGCCACCCGGGAGGGTGGAGAGACCCAGTACTTC. Looking up the rest from reference TRBV2 and TRBJ2-5 gives the full variable domain: EPEVTQTPSHQVTQMGQEVILRCVPISNHLYFYWYRQILGQKVEFLVSFYNNEISEKSEIFDDQFSVERPDGSNFTLKIRSTKLEDSAMYFCATREGGETQYFGPGTRLLVL.

This clonotype came up many times. The gene calls are TRBV11-3 and TRBJ2-1, with 8 bases lining up with TRBD2. This CDR3 is built from 14 residues. V shed 2 bases and J 6 bases; nucleotides not matched to a gene: 3. Germline CDR1 SGHNT, CDR2 YENEEA. CDR3 nucleotides: TGTGCCAGCAGCTTAAGAAGCGGGAGCAATGAGCAGTTCTTC. This sequence encodes CASSLRSGSNEQFF.

The rearrangement joins TRBV7-9 to TRBJ2-5; the D gene could be TRBD1 or TRBD2 (5 bases each). Germline-derived CDR1 and CDR2 are SEHNR and FQNEAQ (reference sequence). The CDR3 is 15 amino acids. V was pared by 4 bases and J by 2 bases, with 14 bases between. CDR3 amino acids: CASSSGTLGQETQYF. The DNA for the CDR3 is TGTGCCAGCAGCTCCGGGACGCTAGGACAAGAGACCCAGTACTTC.

This clonotype was recorded at least ten times. This chain links TRBV20-1 with TRBJ2-1, with 9 bases matching TRBD2. Germline-derived CDR1 and CDR2 are DFQATT and SNEGSKA (reference sequence). The CDR3 totals 15 residues. V was pared by 2 bases and J by 0 bases, with 2 bases of the junction left unmatched. The chain's CDR3 is CSARLAGSSYNEQFF. In DNA, the CDR3 is TGCAGTGCTAGACTAGCGGGAAGCTCCTACAATGAGCAGTTCTTC.

This clonotype was seen more than once but under ten times. This chain joins TRBV4-2 and TRBJ1-2, with a possible D match to TRBD1 (6 bases). This CDR3 has 13 amino acids. Trimming took 3 bases from V and 4 from J, leaving 9 bases between them. The germline CDR1 and CDR2 sequences are LGHNA and YNFKEQ. The CDR3 reads CASSHRTVYGYTF. The CDR3 coding sequence is TGTGCCAGCAGCCACAGGACAGTCTATGGCTACACCTTC.

Many counts were recorded for this clonotype. V is TRBV7-9 and J is TRBJ1-2; 8 bases are a match to TRBD1. CDR3 length: 16 amino acids. The J segment lost 5 bases and the V segment lost 5 bases, leaving 13 bases of the junction unmatched. Germline assignment: CDR1 SEHNR and CDR2 FQNEAQ (reference sequence). As DNA, the CDR3 is TGTGCCAGCAGCCCAAGGTGGACAGGGCGCGGGTATGGCTACACCTTC. Its protein is CASSPRWTGRGYGYTF.

This clonotype has ten or more counts. The chain links TRBV6-5 to TRBJ2-1, with D possibly matching TRBD1 (6 bases). This CDR3 spans 14 amino acids. Trimming stripped 5 bases from V and 4 bases from J, with 12 bases between. The germline V gene has CDR1 MNHEY and CDR2 SVGAGI. The CDR3 here is CASSPTGSYNEQFF. Written as DNA, the CDR3 is TGTGCCAGCAGTCCCACAGGGTCGTACAATGAGCAGTTCTTC.

This clonotype came up many times. This chain uses TRBV18 with TRBJ1-5; no definite D call. Trimming left V 6 bases short and J 2 bases short, with 11 bases between. The CDR3 is 14 amino acids. In germline, CDR1 is KGHSH, CDR2 LQKENI. The CDR3 region is CASSAGVGNQPQHF. For the CDR3, the DNA is TGTGCCAGCTCGGCCGGGGTCGGCAATCAGCCCCAGCATTTT. Based on the CDR3 plus reference TRBV18 and TRBJ1-5, the full variable domain is NAGVMQNPRHLVRRRGQEARLRCSPMKGHSHVYWYRQLPEEGLKFMVYLQKENIIDESGMPKERFSAEFPKEGPSILRIQQVVRGDSAAYFCASSAGVGNQPQHFGDGTRLSIL.

There are many counts of this clonotype. The chain employs TRBV7-8 and TRBJ1-1; TRBD1 agrees at 7 bases. The CDR3 has 15 amino acids. Germline V gene data show CDR1 as SGHVS and CDR2 as FQNEAQ. J lost 3 bases, V lost 0 bases, and 4 bases had no gene match. The CDR3 here is CASSLALDRDTEAFF. CDR3 DNA sequence: TGTGCCAGCAGCTTAGCGCTAGACAGGGACACTGAAGCTTTCTTT.

V and J are TRBV4-1 and TRBJ1-1; the D gene is possibly TRBD1 (5 bases). Germline CDR1 and CDR2: MGHRA and YSYEKL. There are 17 residues in the CDR3. Between the trimmed V and J ends, which lost 4 bases and 3 bases, there was a span of 21 bases. The CDR3 region is CASSPNPPQGIDTEAFF. DNA of the CDR3: TGCGCCAGCAGCCCAAACCCCCCGCAGGGTATCGACACTGAAGCTTTCTTT.